The sequence of this TCR beta chain was determined in a study of T cells after posttransplantation cyclophosphamide. The CDR3 is 16 residues long. With 2 bases clipped from V and 0 bases from J, the junction kept 5 bases outside the gene matches. Germline CDR1 reads SGHVS; CDR2 reads FNYEAQ. Overall study findings and caveats: Recipient CMV seropositivity and CMV reactivation strongly tracked TRB clonality. Donor CD8+ memory clones often dominated recipient blood repertoires at later times.

Only in-frame clones appear in the TCRdb table, and some are missing; sequencing was by immunoSEQ multiplex PCR. The record shows approximately 34,000 clones for this sample, with no singletons present. This clone was found many times. As yet, its antigen is unknown. The material sequenced was PBMCs. V gene TRBV7-6 combines with J gene TRBJ2-7; TRBD2 aligns across 9 bases. The receptor's source is a woman aged 45 to 65 in good health and a related stem cell transplant donor. CDR3 nucleotide sequence: TGTGCCAGCAGCTTAAGGCTAGCGGGATCCTCCTACGAGCAGTACTTC. Translated: CASSLRLAGSSYEQYF.